The T cell receptor (beta chain) under discussion was sequenced for a study of T cells in Graves' hyperthyroidism and ophthalmopathy (dated by TCRdb to between 2019 and 2020). Study-wide context: Peripheral blood samples were taken at the time of initial diagnosis, prior to any treatment. In addition, the study compared T-cell repertoires in thyroid tissue and in blood from roughly 6 Graves' hyperthyroidism patients. Following sampling, methimazole starting at 30 mg daily was given to hyperthyroidism patients, and high-dose intravenous methylprednisolone was given to ophthalmopathy patients. To identify distinguishing TCR V-J signatures, a discovery cohort of 100 or so patients was used, comprising 40 to 45 with Graves' ophthalmopathy and 57 with stable Graves' hyperthyroidism. The paper describes TCR Vbeta CDR3 sequencing of more than 120 peripheral blood samples, made up of about 40 ophthalmopathy patients, around 78 hyperthyroidism patients and about 17 progressor patients. The roughly 94 discovery patients were randomly split 7:3 into training and test sets. An independent validation cohort of under 20 hyperthyroidism patients and 15 or so patients who later progressed to ophthalmopathy tested prospective prediction of ophthalmopathy.

Amplification of TCR beta CDR3 regions was carried out from RNA transcripts. The first round of RT-PCR for the TCR CDR3 was performed with the HTBI primer set and the Qiagen OneStep RT-PCR kit. Libraries were constructed in a second round of multiplex PCR, after which size selection and purification were performed. Sequencing of the libraries was done on an Illumina HiSeq2000 using paired-end 100 bp reads. On the authors' methods: SOAPnuke was used to process the raw data, with reads discarded if the reads contained adapters or uncalled bases, had a mean Phred below 15, or lacked an exact constant-primer or identifier match. High-quality paired reads were merged with COPE v1.2.5, and unique nucleotide sequences were defined as clonotypes. MiTCR v1.1 was used to align clonotypes to the IMGT TRBV, TRBD and TRBJ reference segments. The analysis included only V-J combinations with a frequency above 0.0001, which together covered around 99% of the repertoires. A TCS score was defined as the ratio of F50 (clonal expansion) to E x V (chaos), with BLOSUM62-based TCRdist applied between CDR3 peptides within each V-J. Welch's t-statistics and random forest reduced roughly 500 V-J features to roughly 13, which were used in a naive Bayes classifier (R e1071). The Morisita-Horn index was used to measure how similar the thyroid and blood repertoires were. The public reads were reanalyzed by TCRdb: fastp trimming at Q25, MiXCR alignment, in-frame beta chains only. Rows matching on CDR3 protein sequence are summarized as one entry with the most common DNA and genes. TCRdb, not the original authors, processed these V and J calls. The sample has about 840,000 distinct CDR3 sequences on record, around 39% of them singletons. About 8.9% of the sample lies in the top ten.

Stable Graves' hyperthyroidism was defined as the absence of progression to ophthalmopathy over 18 months of follow-up. Hyperthyroidism patients were aged 18 to 65 years and newly diagnosed, with disease duration of less than 2 months. The study excluded patients with uncontrolled infections, other autoimmune diseases, pregnancy or lactation. Clinical symptoms, serum thyroxine and TRAb, thyroid ultrasound, and orbital computed tomography formed the basis for the diagnoses. PBMCs were separated from roughly 10 ml of fresh peripheral blood using Ficoll-Paque density gradient centrifugation. Trizol reagent was used to extract total RNA, and RNA quality was then checked on an Agilent 2100 Bioanalyzer. The investigation overall reported the following: Blood samples also contained most of the expanded thyroid clonotypes (frequency above 0.001), which suggests that blood repertoires may reflect thyroid immune responses. In validation, progression to ophthalmopathy was predicted by the model with around 70% sensitivity and under 85% specificity, a median of approximately 6.5 months before onset. Sample size was not statistically predetermined, and blinding of investigators to group allocation was not performed. A model built on a 13 V-J signature distinguished ophthalmopathy from stable hyperthyroidism, reaching 85% to 90% sensitivity and under 84% specificity in cross-validation and 80%/75% in testing.

V is pruned by 4 bases and J by 3 bases, leaving 11 bases of the junction without a gene match. The germline V gene gives CDR1 as MNHEY and CDR2 as SVGAGI. From the cysteine through the phenylalanine, the CDR3 covers 16 amino acids. The only DNA kept is the CDR3, 48 bases in frame from the first base. About this clonotype itself: The target of this receptor is not known. No much larger clonotype is one base removed from it; base qualities were not supplied.

Sequenced input: blood. This clonotype was sampled from a man aged 18-30 years with Graves' hyperthyroidism. The sequence joins TRBV6-5 to TRBJ2-7, and TRBD2 matches 8 of the central bases. The CDR3 region: CASSSLRTSRYYEQYF. The DNA is TGTGCCAGCAGTTCATTAAGGACTAGCCGCTACTACGAGCAGTACTTC.